What follows describes a single TCR beta chain. The target antigen is unknown. Preparation of TRB cDNA libraries relied on 5' RACE carrying UMI labels. Each CDR3 protein gets one entry in TCRdb, which reprocessed the 5' RACE reads and gives no DNA. The sample has roughly 90,000 distinct CDR3 sequences. CDR1 and CDR2 from the germline V gene are SGHVS and FQNEAQ. The CDR3 is 14 amino acids. The data were taken from a study of CXCR3-negative and CXCR3-positive naive CD8 T cells. Findings of the study overall: For CXCR3-positive naive cells, TRB CDR3s were more hydrophobic than those of CXCR3-negative naive cells.

The gene calls are TRBV7-8 and TRBJ2-3. The sample consisted of naive CXCR3- CD8+ T cells from blood. Documented subset: CD45RO-CCR7+CD27+CD95- naive CD8+ T cells lacking CXCR3 (TNR3-). This receptor was taken from a human donor in good health. Some clones in this sample may be carry-over from other donors' samples. CDR3 in amino acids: CASSLGARTDTQYF.